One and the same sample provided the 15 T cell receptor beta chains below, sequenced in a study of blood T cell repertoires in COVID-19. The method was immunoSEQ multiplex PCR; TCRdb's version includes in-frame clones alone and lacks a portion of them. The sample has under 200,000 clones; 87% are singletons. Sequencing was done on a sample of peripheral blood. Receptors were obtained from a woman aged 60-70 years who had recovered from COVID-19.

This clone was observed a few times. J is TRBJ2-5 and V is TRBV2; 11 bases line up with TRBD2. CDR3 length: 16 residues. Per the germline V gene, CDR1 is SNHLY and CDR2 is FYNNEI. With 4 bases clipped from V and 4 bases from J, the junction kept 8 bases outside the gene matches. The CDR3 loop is CASSGISGGALETQYF. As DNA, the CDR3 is TGTGCCAGCAGTGGTATTAGCGGGGGGGCATTAGAGACCCAGTACTTC.

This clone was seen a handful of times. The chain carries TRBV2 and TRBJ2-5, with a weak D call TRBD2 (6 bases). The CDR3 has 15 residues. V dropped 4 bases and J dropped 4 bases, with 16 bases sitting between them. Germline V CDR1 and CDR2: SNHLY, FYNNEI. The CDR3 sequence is CASSVRRGRGETQYF. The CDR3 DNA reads TGTGCCAGCAGTGTTAGGAGGGGACGCGGAGAGACCCAGTACTTC.

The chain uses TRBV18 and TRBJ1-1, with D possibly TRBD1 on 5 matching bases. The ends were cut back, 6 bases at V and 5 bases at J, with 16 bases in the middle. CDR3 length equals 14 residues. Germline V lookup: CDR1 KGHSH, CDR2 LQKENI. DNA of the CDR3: TGTGCCAGCTCGCGAGAGGGACTCAAAACTGAAGCTTTCTTT. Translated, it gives CASSREGLKTEAFF.

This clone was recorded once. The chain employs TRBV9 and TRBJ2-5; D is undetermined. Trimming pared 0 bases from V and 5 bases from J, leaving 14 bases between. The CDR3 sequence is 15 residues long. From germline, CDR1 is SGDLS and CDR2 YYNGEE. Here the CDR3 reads CASSVEPGPGETQYF. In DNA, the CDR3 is TGTGCCAGCAGCGTAGAGCCGGGTCCCGGGGAGACCCAGTACTTC.

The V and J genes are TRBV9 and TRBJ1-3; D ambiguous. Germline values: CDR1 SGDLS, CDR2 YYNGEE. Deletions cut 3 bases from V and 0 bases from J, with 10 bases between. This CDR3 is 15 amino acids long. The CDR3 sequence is CASSASWDSGNTIYF. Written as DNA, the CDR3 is TGTGCCAGCAGCGCTAGCTGGGACTCTGGAAACACCATATATTTT.

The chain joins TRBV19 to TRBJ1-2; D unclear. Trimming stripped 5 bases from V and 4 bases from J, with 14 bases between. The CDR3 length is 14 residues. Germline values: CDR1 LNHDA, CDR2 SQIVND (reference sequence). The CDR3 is CASSVGSFLYGYTF. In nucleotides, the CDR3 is TGTGCCAGTAGTGTCGGGTCTTTTCTCTATGGCTACACCTTC.

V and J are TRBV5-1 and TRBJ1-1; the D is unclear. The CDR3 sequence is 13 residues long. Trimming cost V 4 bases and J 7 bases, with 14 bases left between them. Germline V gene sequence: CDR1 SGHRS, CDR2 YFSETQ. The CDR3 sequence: CASSLTLSGEAFF. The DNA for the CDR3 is TGCGCCAGCAGCCTCACCCTCAGCGGTGAAGCTTTCTTT.

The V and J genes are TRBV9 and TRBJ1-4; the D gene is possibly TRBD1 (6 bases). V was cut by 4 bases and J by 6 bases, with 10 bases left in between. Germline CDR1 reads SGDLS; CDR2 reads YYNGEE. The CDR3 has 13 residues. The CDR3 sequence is CASSLRQDEKLFF. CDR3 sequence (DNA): TGTGCCAGCAGCCTACGACAGGATGAAAAACTGTTTTTT.

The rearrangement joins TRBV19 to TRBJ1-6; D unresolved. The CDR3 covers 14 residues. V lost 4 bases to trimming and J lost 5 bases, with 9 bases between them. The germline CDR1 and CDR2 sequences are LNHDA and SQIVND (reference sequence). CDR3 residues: CASSTQAHNSPLHF. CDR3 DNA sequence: TGTGCCAGTAGTACACAAGCGCATAATTCACCCCTCCACTTT.

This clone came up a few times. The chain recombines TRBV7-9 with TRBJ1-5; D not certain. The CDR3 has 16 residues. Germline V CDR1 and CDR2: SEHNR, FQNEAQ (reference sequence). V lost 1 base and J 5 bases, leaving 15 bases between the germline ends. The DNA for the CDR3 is TGTGCCAGCAGCTTAGTTCAAGGGCTGAGGGATCAGCCCCAGCATTTT. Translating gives CASSLVQGLRDQPQHF.

The CDR3 protein is CASSAYGQGHQPQHF. The CDR3 bases are TGTGCCAGCAGTGCCTATGGACAGGGTCACCAGCCCCAGCATTTT. The rearrangement links TRBV2 to TRBJ1-5, with TRBD1 matching 8 bases. This CDR3 has 15 amino acids. V shed 4 bases and J 7 bases; nucleotides not matched to a gene: 9. Germline CDR1 is SNHLY and CDR2 is FYNNEI.

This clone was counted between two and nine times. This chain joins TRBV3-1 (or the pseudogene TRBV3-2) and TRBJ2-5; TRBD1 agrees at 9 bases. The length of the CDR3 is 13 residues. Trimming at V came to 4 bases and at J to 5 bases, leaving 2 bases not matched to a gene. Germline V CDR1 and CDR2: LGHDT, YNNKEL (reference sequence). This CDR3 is CASSLQGAETQYF. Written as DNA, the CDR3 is TGTGCCAGCAGCCTACAGGGGGCCGAGACCCAGTACTTC.

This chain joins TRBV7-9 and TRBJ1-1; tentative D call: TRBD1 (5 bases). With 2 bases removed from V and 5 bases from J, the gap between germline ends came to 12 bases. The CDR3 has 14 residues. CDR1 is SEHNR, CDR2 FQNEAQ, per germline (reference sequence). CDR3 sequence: CASSLRGGRTEAFF. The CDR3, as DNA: TGTGCCAGCAGCTTACGGGGGGGACGAACTGAAGCTTTCTTT.

CDR3 bases: TGTGCCAGCAGCACTTACCGGGACAGGGGAAGCCACGAGCAGTACTTC. Translation: CASSTYRDRGSHEQYF. The V gene is TRBV7-9, the J gene TRBJ2-7, with TRBD1 matching over 10 bases. V shed 5 bases, J shed 5 bases, and the junction held 12 bases outside the gene matches. This CDR3 contains 16 residues. In germline, CDR1 is SEHNR, CDR2 FQNEAQ (reference sequence).

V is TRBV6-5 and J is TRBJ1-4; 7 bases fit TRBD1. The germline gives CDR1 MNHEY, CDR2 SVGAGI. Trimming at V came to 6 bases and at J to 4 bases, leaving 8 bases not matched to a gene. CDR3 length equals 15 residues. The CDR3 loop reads CASSLRTGYNEKLFF. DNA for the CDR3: TGTGCCAGCAGCCTCCGGACAGGCTATAATGAAAAACTGTTTTTT.